This TCR beta chain was documented in a study of cytotoxic CD8 clonotypes in ibrutinib-treated CLL. This CDR3 spans 18 amino acids. Germline V gives CDR1 SGHVS, CDR2 FQNEAQ. The V segment lost 6 bases and the J segment 3 bases; nucleotides outside the gene matches: 12. The sequencing depth, 1 in 200,000 to 1 in 1 million T cells, was the target. Sequenced by immunoSEQ multiplex PCR; TCRdb stores in-frame clones only, minus some. This table has tens of thousands of clones, 50% to 70% appearing once. The V call is TRBV7-8, the J call TRBJ1-3; TRBD1 agrees at 12 bases. The source material was PBMCs, sampled after 24 months of ibrutinib treatment. The sequence was collected from a human donor with chronic lymphocytic leukemia. CDR3 loop: CASSPKAGTGGVGNTIYF. CDR3 DNA: TGTGCCAGCAGTCCTAAAGCCGGGACAGGGGGCGTTGGAAACACCATATATTTT.